This TCR beta chain derives from a study of Tregs in tolerant kidney transplant recipients. From germline, CDR1 is SEHNR and CDR2 FQNEAQ (reference sequence). The CDR3 is made up of 13 amino acids. The junction had 9 bases not matched to a gene; V was cut back by 7 bases and J by 7 bases. Overall study findings and caveats: For some patients, primers changed over time, blocking nucleotide-level comparison.

Related graft donors supplied nonmyeloablative bone marrow transplants, and mixed chimerism was transient. The method was immunoSEQ multiplex PCR; TCRdb's version includes in-frame clones alone and lacks a portion of them. Recorded for this sample: 14,000 or so clones. Comments on this clone: The antigen is undetermined. The read stops 3 residues short of the end of the CDR3; the missing end is completed from the germline J gene.

The sequencing used CD8+ T cells from blood (PBMCs), collected 6 months after the transplant. The chain joins TRBV7-9 to TRBJ1-2; 7 bases fit TRBD1. The clonotype comes from a human patient who received a combined kidney and bone marrow transplant. T cells may partly derive from the graft donor. CDR3 DNA, as far as it was read: TGTGCCAGCACAGACAGGGCCCTTGCTGGC. The encoded protein is CASTDRALAG. The entire CDR3 sequence reads CASTDRALAGYTF.